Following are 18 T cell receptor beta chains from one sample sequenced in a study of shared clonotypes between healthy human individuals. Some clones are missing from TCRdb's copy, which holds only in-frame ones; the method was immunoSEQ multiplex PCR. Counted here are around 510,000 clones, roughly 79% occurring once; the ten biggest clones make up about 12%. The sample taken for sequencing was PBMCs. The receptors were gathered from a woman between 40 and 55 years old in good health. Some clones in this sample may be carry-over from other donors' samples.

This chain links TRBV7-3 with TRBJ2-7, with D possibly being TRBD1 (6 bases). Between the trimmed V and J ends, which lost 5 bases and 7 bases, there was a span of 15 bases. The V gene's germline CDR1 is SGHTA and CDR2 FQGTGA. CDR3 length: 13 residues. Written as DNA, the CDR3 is TGTGCCAGCAGCCCAGACAGGTCCGGGGAGCAGTACTTC. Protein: CASSPDRSGEQYF. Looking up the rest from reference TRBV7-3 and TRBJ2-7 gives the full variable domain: GAGVSQTPSNKVTEKGKYVELRCDPISGHTALYWYRQSLGQGPEFLIYFQGTGAADDSGLPNDRFFAVRPEGSVSTLKIQRTERGDSAVYLCASSPDRSGEQYFGPGTRLTVT.

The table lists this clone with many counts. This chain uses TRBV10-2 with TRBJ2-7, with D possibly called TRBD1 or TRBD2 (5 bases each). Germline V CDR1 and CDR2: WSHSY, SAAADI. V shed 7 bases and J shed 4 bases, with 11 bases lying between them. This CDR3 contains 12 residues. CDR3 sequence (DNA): TGCGCCAGCACCGAGGGGTTGTACGAGCAGTACTTC. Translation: CASTEGLYEQYF.

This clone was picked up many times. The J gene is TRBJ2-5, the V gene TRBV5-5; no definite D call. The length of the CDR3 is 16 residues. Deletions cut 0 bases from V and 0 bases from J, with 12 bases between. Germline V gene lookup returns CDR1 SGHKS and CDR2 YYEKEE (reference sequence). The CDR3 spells CASSLEQFGDQETQYF. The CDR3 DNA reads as TGTGCCAGCAGCTTGGAGCAGTTCGGCGACCAAGAGACCCAGTACTTC. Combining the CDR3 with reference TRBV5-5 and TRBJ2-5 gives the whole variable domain DAGVTQSPTHLIKTRGQQVTLRCSPISGHKSVSWYQQVLGQGPQFIFQYYEKEERGRGNFPDRFSARQFPNYSSELNVNALLLGDSALYLCASSLEQFGDQETQYFGPGTRLLVL.

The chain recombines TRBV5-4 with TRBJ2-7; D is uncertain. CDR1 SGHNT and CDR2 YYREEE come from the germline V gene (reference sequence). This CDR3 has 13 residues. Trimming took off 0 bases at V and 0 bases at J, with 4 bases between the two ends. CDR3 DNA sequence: TGTGCCAGCAGCTTGGAAGCCTCCTACGAGCAGTACTTC. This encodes CASSLEASYEQYF.

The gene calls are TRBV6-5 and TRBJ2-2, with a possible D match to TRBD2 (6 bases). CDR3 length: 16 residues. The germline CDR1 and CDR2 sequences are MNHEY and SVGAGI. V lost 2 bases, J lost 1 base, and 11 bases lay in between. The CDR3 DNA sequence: TGTGCCAGCAGTTACGGCGGGGTTCAGAACACCGGGGAGCTGTTTTTT. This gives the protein CASSYGGVQNTGELFF.

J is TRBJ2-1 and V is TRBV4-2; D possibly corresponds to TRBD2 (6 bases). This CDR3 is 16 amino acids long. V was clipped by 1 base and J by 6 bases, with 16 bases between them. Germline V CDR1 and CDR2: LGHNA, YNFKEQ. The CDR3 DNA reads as TGTGCCAGCAGCCAAGTAGGAGGGAGACTGTCCAATGAGCAGTTCTTC. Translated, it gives CASSQVGGRLSNEQFF.

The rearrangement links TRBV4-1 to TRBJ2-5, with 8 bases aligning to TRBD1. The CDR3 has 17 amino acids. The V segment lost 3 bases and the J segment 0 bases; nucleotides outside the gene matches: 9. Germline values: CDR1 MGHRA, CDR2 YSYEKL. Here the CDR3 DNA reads TGCGCCAGCAGCCAGAGACCGGGACAGGACTACCAAGAGACCCAGTACTTC. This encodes CASSQRPGQDYQETQYF.

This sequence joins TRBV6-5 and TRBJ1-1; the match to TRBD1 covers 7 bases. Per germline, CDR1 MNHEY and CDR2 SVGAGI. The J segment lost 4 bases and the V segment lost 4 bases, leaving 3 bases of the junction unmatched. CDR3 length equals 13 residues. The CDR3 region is CASSWAGGTEAFF. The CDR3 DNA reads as TGTGCCAGCAGTTGGGCAGGGGGCACTGAAGCTTTCTTT.

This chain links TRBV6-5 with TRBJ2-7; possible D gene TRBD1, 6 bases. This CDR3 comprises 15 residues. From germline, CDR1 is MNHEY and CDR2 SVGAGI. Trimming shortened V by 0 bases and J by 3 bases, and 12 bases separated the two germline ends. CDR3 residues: CASSYSARGVYEQYF. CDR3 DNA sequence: TGTGCCAGCAGTTACTCCGCCAGGGGAGTCTACGAGCAGTACTTC.

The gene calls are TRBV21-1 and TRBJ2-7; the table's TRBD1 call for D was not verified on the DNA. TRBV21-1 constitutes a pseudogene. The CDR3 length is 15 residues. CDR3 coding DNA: TGTGCCAGCAGCAATCCCCTGGCAGGCACCTACGAGCAGTACTTC. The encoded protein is CASSNPLAGTYEQYF.

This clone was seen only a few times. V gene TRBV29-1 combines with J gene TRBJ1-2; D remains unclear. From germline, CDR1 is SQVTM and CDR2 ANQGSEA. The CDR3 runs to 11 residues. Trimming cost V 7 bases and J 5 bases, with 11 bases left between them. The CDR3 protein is CSGRAVYGYTF. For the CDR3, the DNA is TGCAGCGGAAGGGCTGTTTATGGCTACACCTTC. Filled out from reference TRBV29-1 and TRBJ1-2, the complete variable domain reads SAVISQKPSRDICQRGTSLTIQCQVDSQVTMMFWYRQQPGQSLTLIATANQGSEATYESGFVIDKFPISRPNLTFSTLTVSNMSPEDSSIYLCSGRAVYGYTFGSGTRLTVV.

DNA for the CDR3: TGTGCCAGCTGCCGATTAGCGGGAGGAAACAATGAGCAGTTCTTC. It yields the protein CASCRLAGGNNEQFF. The chain uses TRBV28 and TRBJ2-1; 10 bases are shared with TRBD2. After removal of 8 bases from V and 5 bases from J, the junction contained 9 bases not matched to a gene. This CDR3 has 15 residues. Germline CDR1 is MDHEN and CDR2 is SYDVKM.

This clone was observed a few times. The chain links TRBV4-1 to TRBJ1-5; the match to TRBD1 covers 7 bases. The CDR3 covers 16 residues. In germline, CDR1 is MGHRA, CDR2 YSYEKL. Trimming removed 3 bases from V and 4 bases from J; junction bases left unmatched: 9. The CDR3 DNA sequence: TGCGCCAGCAGCCATGGGACAGAGAAGAGGAATCAGCCCCAGCATTTT. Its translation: CASSHGTEKRNQPQHF.

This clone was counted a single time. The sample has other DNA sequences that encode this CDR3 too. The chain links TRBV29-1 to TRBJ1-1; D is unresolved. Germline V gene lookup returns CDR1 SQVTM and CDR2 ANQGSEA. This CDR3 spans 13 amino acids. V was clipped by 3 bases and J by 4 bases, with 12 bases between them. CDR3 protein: CSVEEGWATEAFF. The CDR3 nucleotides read TGCAGCGTTGAGGAGGGTTGGGCCACTGAAGCTTTCTTT.

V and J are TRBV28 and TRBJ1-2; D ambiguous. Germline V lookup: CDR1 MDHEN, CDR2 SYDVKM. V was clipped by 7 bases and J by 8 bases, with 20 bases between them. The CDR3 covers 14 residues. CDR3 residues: CASTPHYMSKGYTF. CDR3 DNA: TGTGCCAGCACTCCCCATTATATGTCCAAGGGCTACACCTTC.

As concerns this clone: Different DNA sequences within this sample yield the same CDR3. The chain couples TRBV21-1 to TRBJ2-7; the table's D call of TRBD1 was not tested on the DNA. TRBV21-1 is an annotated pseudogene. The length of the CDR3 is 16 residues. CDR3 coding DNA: TGTGCCAGCAGCTTTGCGCCGGGACAAGGGACCTACGAGCAGTACTTC. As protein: CASSFAPGQGTYEQYF.

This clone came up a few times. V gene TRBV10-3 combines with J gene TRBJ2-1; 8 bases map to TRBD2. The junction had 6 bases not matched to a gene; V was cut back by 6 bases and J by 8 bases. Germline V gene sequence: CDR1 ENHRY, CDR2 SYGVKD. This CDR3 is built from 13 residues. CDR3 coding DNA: TGTGCCATCAGCCTGCGGGAGGACGATGAGCAGTTCTTC. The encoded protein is CAISLREDDEQFF.

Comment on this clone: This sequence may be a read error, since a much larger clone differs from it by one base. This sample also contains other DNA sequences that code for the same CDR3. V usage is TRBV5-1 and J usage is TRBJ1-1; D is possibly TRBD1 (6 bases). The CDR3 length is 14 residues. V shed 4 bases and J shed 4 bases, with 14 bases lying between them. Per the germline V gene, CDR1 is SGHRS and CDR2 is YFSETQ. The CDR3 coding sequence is TGCGCCAGCAGCCCAGGAGGGGGAAGCACTGAAGCTTTCTTT. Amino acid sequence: CASSPGGGSTEAFF.